These T cell receptor beta chains were read from a single sample in a study of T-cell memory formation after mild COVID-19. TCRdb reprocessed the 5' RACE reads with MiXCR, giving one entry per CDR3 protein. The table records about 340,000 distinct CDR3 sequences, around 14% of them present only once. Sequenced sample: PBMCs or a T cell subset sorted from them (not recorded which). Every receptor here comes from a man aged 18-30 years who had mild COVID-19 (a few samples of this study predate the infection). Cell type and time point are not known. Each CDR3 is given with its conserved first and last residue. The D gene is left open where the match is weak. Only some rows state a clone size, as once, few, many or a class for expanded clones.

j_gene: TRBJ2-5
d_gene: .
abundance: .
v_gene: TRBV20-1
CDR3nt: TGCAGTGCTACTCCTAAGAAAGAGACCCAGTACTTC
CDR3aa: CSATPKKETQYF

j_gene: TRBJ2-7
d_gene: .
abundance: few
v_gene: TRBV15
CDR3nt: TGTGCCACCAGCAGAGGGGTCGGCCTTGGCGAGCAGTACTTC
CDR3aa: CATSRGVGLGEQYF

j_gene: TRBJ2-7
d_gene: TRBD2
abundance: .
v_gene: TRBV20-1
CDR3nt: TGCAGTGCTAGGAGGAGTATGGCGGGGGGATACGAGCAGTACTTC
CDR3aa: CSARRSMAGGYEQYF

j_gene: TRBJ2-6
d_gene: TRBD2
abundance: few
v_gene: TRBV4-1
CDR3nt: TGCGCCAGCAGCCAAGAAGCGGGAGCCAACGTCCTGACTTTC
CDR3aa: CASSQEAGANVLTF

j_gene: TRBJ2-3
d_gene: TRBD2
abundance: few
v_gene: TRBV29-1
CDR3nt: TGCAGCGTTGGACGGGGACTAGCGGGGAGAGATACGCAGTATTTT
CDR3aa: CSVGRGLAGRDTQYF

j_gene: TRBJ1-5
d_gene: TRBD1
abundance: many
v_gene: TRBV5-1
CDR3nt: TGCGCCAGCAGCTTACAGGGGGGGGGTAATCAGCCCCAGCATTTT
CDR3aa: CASSLQGGGNQPQHF

j_gene: TRBJ2-3
d_gene: .
abundance: .
v_gene: TRBV5-1
CDR3nt: TGCGCCAGCAGCTTGGAAGGGACCCCCGTTGATACGCAGTATTTT
CDR3aa: CASSLEGTPVDTQYF

j_gene: TRBJ2-2
d_gene: .
abundance: few
v_gene: TRBV7-9
CDR3nt: TGTGCCAGCAGCTCGTCATCGATTTTCACAAACACCGGGGAGCTGTTTTTT
CDR3aa: CASSSSSIFTNTGELFF

j_gene: TRBJ2-1
d_gene: .
abundance: .
v_gene: TRBV2
CDR3nt: TGTGCCAGCAGTGAGGATTACGATGAGCAGTTCTTC
CDR3aa: CASSEDYDEQFF

j_gene: TRBJ2-7
d_gene: TRBD2
abundance: few
v_gene: TRBV7-9
CDR3nt: TGTGCCAGCAGCTTGTGGACTAGCGGCTCCTACGAGCAGTACTTC
CDR3aa: CASSLWTSGSYEQYF